This section outlines one T cell receptor (beta chain) sequence together with its context. This receptor's antigen is unknown. It has no much larger one-base neighbor in the sample; base qualities were not kept. The sample comes from a study of blood T cell repertoires in COVID-19 (dated by TCRdb to 2018 to 2021). Study-level background: Samples from collaborators originated in the United States, Italy and Spain and spanned both the acute and convalescent phases of COVID-19. The material from the prospective study consisted of cDNA or gDNA derived from T cells, B-cell-depleted T cells, or PBMCs. Subjects who had been exposed to COVID-19, were actively infected with it, or had recovered from it provided the deeply sampled blood TCRbeta repertoires that made up the dataset. The repertoires were released in a freely available public database meant as a resource for research on the immune response to SARS-CoV-2. Samples came from the ongoing ImmuneRACE study (first 160 participants) plus 1,254 subjects from 6 global collaborators. A de-identified subject ID, COVID-19 status, age in years and sex were almost always included in the sample metadata. HLA class I and class II types, where available, came from metadata supplied by the sample provider rather than from assay-based typing.

The V end loses 8 bases and the J end loses 7 bases, and a stretch of 17 bases separates them. The CDR3 holds 13 amino acids from the cysteine to the phenylalanine. The sequence is cut down to CDR3 DNA, 39 bases in frame from base 1. According to the germline V gene, CDR1 reads MDHEN and CDR2 reads SYDVKM. TCRbeta CDR3 regions were amplified from genomic DNA by means of the immunoSEQ Assay, a bias-controlled multiplex PCR. In the source study's methods: Nucleated cell counts per sample were estimated from amplification of reference gene primers within the assay. To quantify the absolute abundance of each unique TCRbeta CDR3 rearrangement, sequence reads were collapsed and filtered. Productive Simpson clonality was computed per sample as the square root of Simpson's diversity index over productive rearrangements. In TCRdb, the immuneACCESS table is reduced to in-frame sequences with V and J assigned. These tables do not hold every clone; where another copy was compared, an unresolved V gene accounts for under half, and the others remain unexplained. The V and J calls and clone size were taken over from that table, and D and trimming were inferred from the DNA. This sample comprises some 180,000 clones, about 85% of them detected only once. The ten largest clones add up to approximately 8.2% of the sample.

Overall results and qualifications from the work: The quantity of clinical and demographic metadata differed by source and by participant and was supplied without curation.

In Seattle, one collaborating source enrolled patients while the infection was active and tracked those patients longitudinally over the course of disease. Whole blood was collected in K2EDTA tubes by collaborating institutions according to the institutions' own protocols. For TCRbeta analysis, collaborator samples were shipped as frozen whole blood, as isolated PBMCs, or as DNA extracted from either sample type. The source is a woman aged 80 or older with COVID-19, enrolled during active disease. The sequenced sample was peripheral blood. The sequence joins TRBV28 to TRBJ1-2, with the D gene too uncertain to name. The DNA reads TGTGCCAGCTTTATAATGGGCCGCTCTGGCTACACCTTC. It codes for CASFIMGRSGYTF.